This TCR beta chain was recorded in a study of regulatory dendritic cells for organ transplantation (dated 2017 in TCRdb). At the level of the whole study: Regulatory dendritic cells were generated from monocytes cultured with vitamin D3 on days 0 and 4 and IL-10 on day 4. Sorted naive and memory CD4+ and CD8+ T cells had their TCRbeta repertoires sequenced both before and after allostimulation with either regulatory or mature dendritic cells. On day 6, LPS was added to the DC cultures to test how the DCs responded to a strong maturation-inducing agent.

CDR1 is given as MNHEY and CDR2 as SMNVEV, both from the germline V gene (reference sequence). V is trimmed back by 2 bases and J by 5 bases, and the junction contains 0 bases that no gene match accounts for. The CDR3 starts with the cysteine, ends with the phenylalanine, and has 15 residues. Only CDR3 DNA remains: 45 bases, in frame from the first base. The count of this clone is one. Its antigen is unknown. No base-level quality is on record; no much larger clone is a single base apart. Overall study outcomes, separate from this receptor: In both subjects, allostimulation led to expansion of memory CD8+ clones, although regulatory dendritic cells appeared to cause more limited expansion than mature dendritic cells did. Naive CD4+ and CD8+ T cells showed highly diverse repertoires, whereas memory cells were less diverse and memory CD8+ cells were the most oligoclonal. Only a couple of subjects were sequenced, and the authors noted considerable between-individual heterogeneity in the alloreactive memory CD8+ T cell pool. Of the resting subsets, the one holding the most alloreactive TCR clonotypes was memory CD8+ T cells.

Sorted T cell subsets were CFSE-labeled and co-cultured for 4 to 5 days with allogeneic regulatory or mature dendritic cells at a 1:10 DC:T ratio. FACS was used to sort naive T cells as CD45RA+ cells and memory T cells as CD45RO+ CD4+ or CD8+ cells. The T cells used for TCR sequencing were obtained from a couple of healthy control subjects. Genomic DNA was extracted with the Qiagen DNeasy Blood & Tissue Kit. The TCRbeta CDR3 regions were amplified in a multiplexed two-step PCR with Vbeta-specific forward primers and Jbeta-specific reverse primers. Through the immunoSEQ service, the TCRbeta libraries were run on an Illumina instrument for sequencing. The authors' pipeline ran thus. IMGT annotation was used to assign V, D and J genes, and synthetic CDR3 analogues were used to correct counts for multiplex PCR bias. The immunoSEQ Analyzer calculated repertoire clonality as one minus the normalized Shannon entropy. Clonal expansion was defined using Fisher's exact test with Benjamini-Hochberg false discovery rate control and a two-tailed threshold of P<0.01. Entries here come from immuneACCESS through TCRdb and include only in-frame sequences with V and J called. Some clones fail to appear in such tables; in the studies checked, an unresolved V gene covers under half of the shortfall, and the cause of the remainder is unknown. For V, J and clone size, that table is used; D and trimming come from the DNA. Recorded for this sample are approximately 12,000 clones; 60% to 80% of them occurred a single time. Clones ranked in the top ten supply approximately 0.98% of the sample.

The sequencing input was naive CD8+ T cells from blood cultured with regulatory dendritic cells. The sample's cell subset or site label, in plain terms: CD45RA+ naive T cells. This TCR was recovered from a human donor in good health. The sequence joins TRBV27 to TRBJ2-1; 13 middle bases align to TRBD2. Here is the DNA: TGTGCCAGCAGTTTAGGGACTAGCGGGGACAATGAGCAGTTCTTC. It translates as CASSLGTSGDNEQFF.